The 24 T cell receptor beta chains below come from one sample, sequenced in a study of T cell responses to AZD1222 COVID-19 vaccine. The repertoire was sequenced with immunoSEQ multiplex PCR; TCRdb's copy has only in-frame clones and lacks some. Counted here are 110,000 or so clones, around 90% occurring once; the ten biggest clones make up 9.1%. The starting material was peripheral blood, obtained on day 0 of AZD1222 vaccination. Receptors originate from an adult in good health.

V is TRBV3-1 (or the pseudogene TRBV3-2) and J is TRBJ1-2, with 7 bases identical to TRBD1. The CDR3 consists of 16 residues. Per the germline V gene, CDR1 is LGHDT and CDR2 is YNNKEL (reference sequence). V lost 1 base and J lost 6; bases outside the gene matches: 11. The CDR3 DNA sequence: TGTGCCAGCAGCCAAGGTTTTACAGGGGTCTTTGATGGCTACACCTTC. This translates into CASSQGFTGVFDGYTF.

This sequence joins TRBV11-3 and TRBJ2-6; the match to TRBD1 covers 9 bases. Germline trimming cut 3 bases from V and 1 base from J; bases unmatched to any gene: 1. This CDR3 has 16 amino acids. Germline V gene sequence: CDR1 SGHNT, CDR2 YENEEA. The CDR3, as DNA: TGTGCCAGCAGCTTGGGACAGGGTTCTGGGGCCAACGTCCTGACTTTC. Its protein product is CASSLGQGSGANVLTF.

The chain recombines TRBV7-9 with TRBJ2-7, with 10 bases identical to TRBD1. Germline V gene sequence: CDR1 SEHNR, CDR2 FQNEAQ (reference sequence). V lost 5 bases and J lost 2; bases outside the gene matches: 6. The CDR3 contains 15 residues. The CDR3 spells CASSQGTGEPYEQYF. The CDR3 nucleotides are TGTGCCAGCAGCCAAGGGACAGGGGAACCCTACGAGCAGTACTTC. The whole variable domain, remainder taken from reference TRBV7-9 and TRBJ2-7, is DTGVSQNPRHKITKRGQNVTFRCDPISEHNRLYWYRQTLGQGPEFLTYFQNEAQLEKSRLLSDRFSAERPKGSFSTLEIQRTEQGDSAMYLCASSQGTGEPYEQYFGPGTRLTVT.

This chain links TRBV18 with TRBJ2-7; unclear D gene. The CDR3 extends over 15 amino acids. V shed 2 bases and J shed 4 bases, with 15 bases lying between them. Germline-derived CDR1 and CDR2 are KGHSH and LQKENI. CDR3 nucleotide sequence: TGTGCCAGCTCACCAAGGCAGGCCGTATATTACGAGCAGTACTTC. Protein: CASSPRQAVYYEQYF.

This chain links TRBV30 with TRBJ1-1; no clear D gene. Germline CDR1 is GTSNPN and CDR2 is SVGIG (reference sequence). The CDR3 spans 13 residues. V lost 0 bases, J lost 2 bases, and 7 bases lay in between. CDR3 protein: CAWSVRRNTEAFF. The CDR3 DNA sequence: TGTGCCTGGAGTGTACGAAGAAACACTGAAGCTTTCTTT.

In the case of this clone: A much larger clone is a single base away; this may be a read error. The rearrangement uses TRBV27 and TRBJ2-1; TRBD2 matches 11 bases. Germline V gives CDR1 MNHEY, CDR2 SMNVEV (reference sequence). The CDR3 spans 15 residues. With V trimmed by 6 bases and J by 6 bases, 7 bases remained unmatched. In nucleotides, the CDR3 is TGTGCCAGCAGAACCACTAGCGGGAGAGGCAATGAGCAGTTCTTC. Translation gives CASRTTSGRGNEQFF.

This chain joins TRBV11-2 and TRBJ2-1; TRBD2 matches at 8 bases. CDR3 length equals 16 residues. Germline V gene lookup returns CDR1 SGHAT and CDR2 FQNNGV. Trimming removed 5 bases from V and 8 bases from J; junction bases left unmatched: 14. CDR3 region: CASSLIGAGVGDEQFF. The CDR3 nucleotides read TGTGCCAGCAGCCTGATTGGAGCGGGAGTGGGCGATGAGCAGTTCTTC.

The CDR3 loop reads CASSFRQDYEQYF. CDR3 DNA: TGTGCCAGCAGCTTTCGACAGGACTACGAGCAGTACTTC. The chain combines TRBV7-9 with TRBJ2-7; weak D call: TRBD1 (6 bases). Germline lookup yields CDR1 SEHNR and CDR2 FQNEAQ (reference sequence). This CDR3 spans 13 amino acids. V lost 3 bases and J lost 3, with 9 bases in between. Complete variable domain (other parts from reference TRBV7-9 and TRBJ2-7): DTGVSQNPRHKITKRGQNVTFRCDPISEHNRLYWYRQTLGQGPEFLTYFQNEAQLEKSRLLSDRFSAERPKGSFSTLEIQRTEQGDSAMYLCASSFRQDYEQYFGPGTRLTVT.

Remarks on this clone: The same CDR3 also results from other DNA sequences found in this sample. Here the CDR3 DNA reads TGCGCCAGCAGCTTGGGCGGGACTAATGAAAAACTGTTTTTT. Translated: CASSLGGTNEKLFF. This sequence joins TRBV5-1 and TRBJ1-4, with D uncertain. The CDR3 is made up of 14 amino acids. The germline V gene has CDR1 SGHRS and CDR2 YFSETQ. The V and J ends lost 0 bases and 2 bases respectively, with 5 bases between them.

This chain links TRBV29-1 with TRBJ1-1, with 7 bases identical to TRBD1. This CDR3 has 13 residues. The ends lost 4 bases at V and 1 base at J; junction bases unmatched: 3. CDR1 and CDR2 (germline): SQVTM, ANQGSEA. This CDR3 reads CSVVKGANTEAFF. In nucleotides, the CDR3 is TGCAGCGTTGTTAAGGGGGCGAACACTGAAGCTTTCTTT.

V usage is TRBV5-1 and J usage is TRBJ2-5, with D tentatively TRBD1 (6 bases). This CDR3 contains 13 residues. V lost 4 bases and J lost 5, with 12 bases in between. Per the germline V gene, CDR1 is SGHRS and CDR2 is YFSETQ. Here the CDR3 reads CASSTGHPETQYF. CDR3 nucleotide sequence: TGCGCCAGCAGCACGGGACATCCCGAGACCCAGTACTTC.

The J gene is TRBJ1-1, the V gene TRBV7-9; D is ambiguous. Deletions cut 5 bases from V and 0 bases from J, with 19 bases between. CDR1 SEHNR and CDR2 FQNEAQ come from the germline V gene (reference sequence). The CDR3 runs 17 residues. In nucleotides, the CDR3 is TGTGCCAGCAGCCCCCAAGGGAAGGGATTAATGAACACTGAAGCTTTCTTT. The encoded protein is CASSPQGKGLMNTEAFF.

The CDR3 loop reads CASSVGLRRTGSENTEAFF. In nucleotides, the CDR3 is TGTGCCAGCAGCGTAGGTTTGAGAAGGACAGGGTCGGAGAACACTGAAGCTTTCTTT. This chain joins TRBV9 and TRBJ1-1, with 8 bases identical to TRBD1. Trimming took 0 bases from V and 1 from J; bases not matched to a gene: 14. The germline V gene has CDR1 SGDLS and CDR2 YYNGEE. This CDR3 comprises 19 residues.

The chain uses TRBV6-5 and TRBJ1-1; 7 nucleotides align to TRBD1. V lost 6 bases to trimming and J lost 3 bases; unmatched junction nucleotides: 10. The CDR3 spans 15 residues. Germline V gene lookup returns CDR1 MNHEY and CDR2 SVGAGI. CDR3 loop: CASSPMEGAYTEAFF. DNA for the CDR3: TGTGCCAGCAGCCCCATGGAGGGGGCCTACACTGAAGCTTTCTTT.

About this clone: This sample also contains other DNA sequences that code for the same CDR3. This chain uses TRBV7-2 with TRBJ1-4; no clear D. Germline CDR1 SGHTA, CDR2 FQGNSA. V shed 1 base and J shed 3 bases, with 3 bases lying between them. The CDR3 length is 13 residues. CDR3 region: CASSLGPNEKLFF. The CDR3 nucleotides are TGTGCCAGCAGCTTAGGGCCTAATGAAAAACTGTTTTTT.

The gene calls are TRBV28 and TRBJ2-3; 8 bases fit TRBD2. This CDR3 contains 16 residues. The V segment lost 5 bases and the J segment 3 bases; nucleotides outside the gene matches: 10. The germline CDR1 and CDR2 sequences are MDHEN and SYDVKM. The CDR3 protein is CASSPGGQGGTDTQYF. CDR3 in DNA: TGTGCCAGCAGTCCGGGGGGGCAGGGCGGAACAGATACGCAGTATTTT.

This clone was seen just once. The V call is TRBV10-1, the J call TRBJ2-1; a possible D gene is TRBD1 (5 bases). In germline, CDR1 is WNHNN, CDR2 SYGVQD (reference sequence). CDR3 size: 11 residues. V was trimmed by 4 bases and J by 8 bases, leaving 6 bases between them. The CDR3 DNA sequence: TGCGCCAGCAGTGGGGGCTATGAGCAGTTCTTC. It translates to CASSGGYEQFF.

This clone was seen just once. The chain carries TRBV6-5 and TRBJ1-6; 7 bases agree with TRBD1. With 8 bases clipped from V and 2 bases from J, the junction kept 6 bases outside the gene matches. The CDR3 consists of 15 residues. Germline CDR1 is MNHEY and CDR2 is SVGAGI. The CDR3 protein is CASFKGATYNSPLHF. The CDR3 DNA sequence: TGTGCCAGCTTCAAGGGGGCAACCTATAATTCACCCCTCCACTTT.

V and J are TRBV29-1 and TRBJ1-1, with D possibly matching TRBD1 (5 bases). The CDR3 has 13 amino acids. Germline CDR1 is SQVTM and CDR2 is ANQGSEA. V lost 8 bases and J lost 2, with 15 bases in between. CDR3: CSTLSGHNTEAFF. CDR3 DNA: TGCAGCACCCTATCGGGGCATAACACTGAAGCTTTCTTT. The full variable domain, with the rest looked up from reference TRBV29-1 and TRBJ1-1, is SAVISQKPSRDICQRGTSLTIQCQVDSQVTMMFWYRQQPGQSLTLIATANQGSEATYESGFVIDKFPISRPNLTFSTLTVSNMSPEDSSIYLCSTLSGHNTEAFFGQGTRLTVV.

The gene calls are TRBV29-1 and TRBJ2-7; a weak D match, TRBD1 (6 bases). The CDR3 totals 14 residues. Per the germline V gene, CDR1 is SQVTM and CDR2 is ANQGSEA. Trimming removed 3 bases from V and 0 bases from J, with 12 bases in between. The chain's CDR3 is CSVEDSAFSYEQYF. The DNA for the CDR3 is TGCAGCGTTGAGGACAGCGCCTTCTCCTACGAGCAGTACTTC.

The rearrangement uses TRBV27 and TRBJ2-3; D is unresolved. Per the germline V gene, CDR1 is MNHEY and CDR2 is SMNVEV (reference sequence). This CDR3 is 11 amino acids long. V shed 6 bases and J shed 6 bases, with 7 bases lying between them. The CDR3, as DNA: TGTGCCAGCAGAGGGTTGGATACGCAGTATTTT. Encoded protein: CASRGLDTQYF.

The gene calls are TRBV28 and TRBJ1-2, with a weak D call TRBD1 (5 bases). The V gene's germline CDR1 is MDHEN and CDR2 SYDVKM. The CDR3 runs to 12 residues. Trimming stripped 9 bases from V and 4 bases from J, with 12 bases between. Here the CDR3 reads CASKTGGYGYTF. CDR3 nucleotide sequence: TGTGCCAGTAAGACCGGGGGCTATGGCTACACCTTC.

The CDR3 bases are TGTGCCATCAGCAGGACCGGGGCTTCGGGTGGGTCACCCCTCCACTTT. Amino acids: CAISRTGASGGSPLHF. V and J are TRBV10-3 and TRBJ1-6, with a possible D match to TRBD1 (5 bases). Per the germline V gene, CDR1 is ENHRY and CDR2 is SYGVKD. This CDR3 spans 16 amino acids. Trimming removed 6 bases from V and 10 bases from J, with 22 bases in between.

V and J are TRBV28 and TRBJ1-2; D remains ambiguous. Trimming took off 3 bases at V and 5 bases at J, with 13 bases between the two ends. The germline gives CDR1 MDHEN, CDR2 SYDVKM. The CDR3 loop spans 14 amino acids. The CDR3 protein is CASSFLGRLYGYTF. Written as DNA, the CDR3 is TGTGCCAGCAGTTTCCTCGGACGGCTATATGGCTACACCTTC.